This T cell receptor (beta chain) stems from a study of vaccination effects on CD4 cells after COVID-19 (dated by TCRdb to 2022 to 2024). Turning to the overall study: Participants received two doses of either the BNT162b2 or the mRNA-1273 mRNA SARS-CoV-2 vaccine. In both COVID-19 convalescent patients and infection-naive vaccine recipients, the study compared SARS-CoV-2 spike-specific CD4+ TCR repertoires from before mRNA vaccination with those from after it. A total of over nine COVID-19 convalescent patients and a handful of SARS-CoV-2-naive healthy vaccine recipients were included in the full study. In the study, cultures from other donors were sequenced using the Oncomine TCR Beta short-read assay on an Illumina iSeq 100. Pre-vaccine samples were collected from a couple of convalescent patients 16 days and one week before the first dose, corresponding to 142 and 148 days after COVID-19 diagnosis.

Findings and caveats that apply to the study as a whole: Both infection-induced and vaccine-induced clones contracted markedly at late post-vaccination timepoints, which is consistent with waning T cell responses. In convalescent patients, the post-vaccine spike-reactive repertoire consisted mainly of new vaccine-induced clones, largely distinct from infection-induced clones. The study was limited by a small number of convalescent patients and lacked early post-infection timepoints.

Library preparation employed the immunoSEQ multiplex PCR assay. DNA from the CD4+ T cells that had been cultured and isolated underwent TCR beta CDR3 sequencing. As for the authors' bioinformatics: Non-productive TCR sequences were removed and reads were trimmed to the CDR3 region, keeping CDR3s of at least 7 amino acids. The MANAFEST web app was used to identify antigen-specific clonotypes by comparing expansion in peptide wells with expansion in reference cultures. To be called positive, a clone needed expansion at FDR<0.05 compared with the reference and with all other wells, an odds ratio greater than 5, and a frequency greater than 0.1% in two replicate wells. A clonotype was called cross-reactive if it was significantly expanded both in SARS-CoV-2 spike wells and in at least one common cold coronavirus spike condition. Using the stringdist R package, CDR3 similarity was measured by Levenshtein distance, and unrooted trees were constructed with ape in R 3.6.1. Sourced from immuneACCESS, this table was stored by TCRdb with only in-frame sequences that have V and J called. A share of the clones is absent; for the studies checked, an unresolved V gene accounts for under half, and the remainder has no known explanation. The DNA was the basis for D and trimming; V, J and clone size are from that table. Counted in this sample were around 47,000 clones; more than 60% of them appeared once. Of the sample, about 30% falls within the top ten clones.

Reading the germline V gene gives CDR1 SGHTA and CDR2 FQGNSA. Reading from cysteine to phenylalanine, the CDR3 counts 15 amino acids. The entry retains the CDR3 DNA only, 45 bases that are in frame from base 1. Ends trimmed: V by 2 bases, J by 7 bases; bases unmatched to a gene: 7. A note on this clone: What antigen it recognizes has not been identified. No quality values exist for individual bases; no much larger clone is one base distant.

The ViraFEST assay stimulated PBMC with viral peptide pools and then used TCR sequencing to identify antigen-specific CD4+ T cell clonotypes by expansion. After more than nine days of culture, CD4+ T cells were isolated with the EasySep CD4+ T cell isolation kit. Convalescent patients had PCR-confirmed SARS-CoV-2 infection between March and December 2020, before Alpha, Beta and Delta variants emerged in the United States. About 2 million PBMC per well were cultured in IMDM with roughly 5% human AB serum, 9 to 10 IU/ml IL-2 and gentamicin, plus 10 ug/ml peptides. On days 3 and 7, half of the culture medium was replaced with fresh IL-2-containing medium. Each peptide stimulation condition was cultured in triplicate wells unless otherwise noted. PBMC were separated from whole blood using Ficoll-Paque Plus gradient centrifugation and were then either cryopreserved at -140C or used fresh. Genomic DNA was extracted from cultured CD4+ T cells with the QIAamp micro DNA kit.

The receptor was isolated from a human donor who had a prior SARS-CoV-2 infection. Here the sequenced sample was CD4+ T cells from PBMCs cultured with a peptide pool, taken before COVID-19 vaccination. This receptor chain uses TRBV7-2 and TRBJ1-2, and 10 bases in between align with TRBD1. The CDR3 region reads CASSLLTGGVFGYTF. The bases read TGTGCCAGCAGCTTACTGACAGGGGGCGTTTTTGGCTACACCTTC.